The present T cell receptor beta chain was sequenced within a study of post-analysis software for immune sequencing data. TCR beta cDNA libraries included unique molecular identifiers. MiXCR was run by TCRdb on the PCR reads, yielding one entry per CDR3 protein. The repertoire consists of about 820,000 distinct CDR3 sequences, with around 50% occurring once and the leading ten covering approximately 4.2%. General observations from the study: Included in a set of about five TRBV segments more frequent in patients than controls were TRBV5-6, TRBV5-1 and TRBV20-1. Comparison with controls showed significantly lower normalized Chao1 diversity in multiple sclerosis patients.

CDR3 length: 13 amino acids. Trimming removed 3 bases from V and 9 bases from J, with 15 bases in between. Per germline, CDR1 SGHKS and CDR2 YYEKEE (reference sequence). Regarding this clonotype: Antigen: not known.

The sample consisted of blood. The sequence came from a girl between 10 and 17 years old with multiple sclerosis. The chain joins TRBV5-5 to TRBJ2-5; possibly TRBD1 for D (5 bases). CDR3 DNA: TGTGCCAGCAGCTGGGGCGCAGAAGGGGCCCAGTACTTC. Translated, it gives CASSWGAEGAQYF.